These 14 T cell receptor beta chains came from one sample sequenced in a study of T cells in Graves' hyperthyroidism and ophthalmopathy. Amplified regions were TCR beta CDR3 sequences from RNA transcripts. During a first-round RT-PCR of the TCR CDR3, the HTBI primer set was used. MiXCR, applied by TCRdb to the multiplex PCR reads, yields one record per CDR3 protein. Of approximately 200,000 distinct CDR3 sequences detected, around 17% appear once; the ten largest clones hold approximately 40%. What was sequenced was blood. These receptors were taken from a man aged 40-49 years with Graves' hyperthyroidism.

This clonotype was counted many times. V usage is TRBV14 and J usage is TRBJ2-5, with unresolved D. The CDR3 contains 13 residues. The V end was cut by 5 bases, the J end by 3 bases, with 10 bases between. The germline gives CDR1 SGHDN, CDR2 FVKESK. CDR3 residues: CASSTRLKETQYF. The CDR3 nucleotides are TGTGCCAGCAGCACCCGACTGAAAGAGACCCAGTACTTC. Looking up the rest from reference TRBV14 and TRBJ2-5 gives the full variable domain: EAGVTQFPSHSVIEKGQTVTLRCDPISGHDNLYWYRRVMGKEIKFLLHFVKESKQDESGMPNNRFLAERTGGTYSTLKVQPAELEDSGVYFCASSTRLKETQYFGPGTRLLVL.

This clonotype has a handful of counts. This sequence joins TRBV19 and TRBJ2-7; unclear D gene. The germline CDR1 and CDR2 sequences are LNHDA and SQIVND (reference sequence). This CDR3 is built from 14 residues. The V end was cut by 1 base, the J end by 0 bases, with 7 bases between. CDR3 in DNA: TGTGCCAGTAGTATAGGCGGAGACTCCTACGAGCAGTACTTC. This gives the protein CASSIGGDSYEQYF.

This clonotype was counted ten times or more. V is TRBV18 and J is TRBJ2-2; D call uncertain. The CDR3 is made up of 12 amino acids. The germline CDR1 and CDR2 sequences are KGHSH and LQKENI. The ends were cut back, 1 base at V and 11 bases at J, with 8 bases in the middle. The CDR3, as DNA: TGTGCCAGCTCACCACGAGACACCGAGCTGTTTTTT. Protein: CASSPRDTELFF.

Many counts were recorded for this clonotype. The chain couples TRBV10-1 to TRBJ2-1, with a weak D call TRBD2 (5 bases). CDR1 is WNHNN, CDR2 SYGVQD, per germline (reference sequence). The CDR3 sequence is 13 residues long. Trimming cost V 5 bases and J 2 bases, with 7 bases left between them. This chain's CDR3 is CASSNGTYNEQFF. CDR3 nucleotides: TGCGCCAGCAGTAACGGGACCTACAATGAGCAGTTCTTC.

This clonotype was observed a handful of times. V gene TRBV20-1 combines with J gene TRBJ2-7; perhaps D is TRBD1 or TRBD2 (5 bases each). This CDR3 region has 14 residues. Germline CDR1 DFQATT, CDR2 SNEGSKA (reference sequence). V lost 2 bases and J 6 bases, leaving 17 bases between the germline ends. The CDR3 region has the DNA TGCAGTGCTAGATTTTTCACTAGGGGCGGCGAGCAGTACTTC. It encodes CSARFFTRGGEQYF.

This clonotype appeared many times. The chain employs TRBV7-9 and TRBJ1-3; D remains unclear. The CDR3 has 14 amino acids. The germline CDR1 and CDR2 sequences are SEHNR and FQNEAQ (reference sequence). Deletions cut 5 bases from V and 1 base from J, with 9 bases between. For the CDR3, the DNA is TGTGCCAGCAGCCCTCTCGGTTCTGGAAACACCATATATTTT. Its translation: CASSPLGSGNTIYF.

This clonotype was seen only a few times. The gene calls are TRBV11-2 and TRBJ1-6; tentatively, D is TRBD1 (5 bases). V was trimmed by 4 bases and J by 7 bases, leaving 14 bases between them. The CDR3 sequence is 15 residues long. Germline values: CDR1 SGHAT, CDR2 FQNNGV. The CDR3 here is CASSSFLGANSPLHF. The CDR3, as DNA: TGTGCCAGCAGCTCCTTTTTAGGGGCCAATTCACCCCTCCACTTT.

This clonotype was counted at least ten times. This chain connects TRBV18 to TRBJ1-1; 12 bases agree with TRBD1. After removal of 0 bases from V and 10 bases from J, the junction contained 6 bases not matched to a gene. This CDR3 has 15 residues. Germline V gene data show CDR1 as KGHSH and CDR2 as LQKENI. The CDR3 nucleotides are TGTGCCAGCTCACCACCGGGACAGGGGGCACAAGGAGCTTTCTTT. It translates to CASSPPGQGAQGAFF. The full variable domain, rest sourced from reference TRBV18 and TRBJ1-1, is NAGVMQNPRHLVRRRGQEARLRCSPMKGHSHVYWYRQLPEEGLKFMVYLQKENIIDESGMPKERFSAEFPKEGPSILRIQQVVRGDSAAYFCASSPPGQGAQGAFFGQGTRLTVV.

This clonotype was seen a few times. The chain uses TRBV6-1 and TRBJ2-7; possible D gene TRBD1, 6 bases. This CDR3 has 14 residues. Germline CDR1 and CDR2: MNHNS and SASEGT. Trimming stripped 2 bases from V and 9 bases from J, with 17 bases between. The DNA of the CDR3 is TGTGCCAGCAGTGAACGAGTAACAGGGTCGGGGCAGTACTTC. Protein: CASSERVTGSGQYF.

In the case of this clonotype: It may be a read error: a sequence one base away is much more abundant. The CDR3 here is CASGQEDMSTYNEQFF. In DNA, the CDR3 is TGTGCCAGCGGCCAAGAAGACATGTCGACCTACAATGAGCAGTTCTTC. This chain links TRBV3-1 with TRBJ2-1; D unclear. The CDR3 consists of 16 residues. Germline CDR1 and CDR2: LGHDT and YNNKEL (reference sequence).

This rearrangement joins TRBV20-1 to TRBJ1-6, with a tentative D call TRBD1 (6 bases). The CDR3 is 17 amino acids. From germline, CDR1 is DFQATT and CDR2 SNEGSKA (reference sequence). Trimming stripped 1 base from V and 0 bases from J, with 13 bases between. CDR3 sequence: CSARGNAGHSYNSPLHF. CDR3 sequence (DNA): TGCAGTGCTAGAGGCAATGCGGGACACTCCTATAATTCACCCCTCCACTTT.

This clonotype has only a few counts. The V call is TRBV6-2 or TRBV6-3, the J call TRBJ2-1; 9 positions match TRBD1. Losses at the gene ends were 7 bases for V and 6 bases for J; bases not matched to a gene: 7. From germline, CDR1 is MNHEY and CDR2 SVGEGT. The CDR3 totals 14 residues. DNA for the CDR3: TGTGCCAGCATCGGACAGGGGCGATCCAATGAGCAGTTCTTC. The encoded protein is CASIGQGRSNEQFF.

This clonotype was recorded at least ten times. The chain joins TRBV6-6 to TRBJ1-3; D is unclear. The CDR3 contains 11 residues. Germline V CDR1 and CDR2: MNHNY, SVGAGI (reference sequence). V was shortened by 2 bases and J by 7 bases, with 3 bases between the two germline ends. This chain's CDR3 is CASSYTNTIYF. In DNA form, the CDR3 reads TGTGCCAGCAGTTACACCAACACCATATATTTT.

The sample holds many counts of this clonotype. This rearrangement joins TRBV20-1 to TRBJ2-2; 8 bases map to TRBD1. The CDR3 runs to 14 residues. CDR1 and CDR2 from the germline V gene are DFQATT and SNEGSKA (reference sequence). J gave up 4 bases and V 6 bases, and 7 bases lay outside the gene matches. This CDR3 reads CSARQGKGTGELFF. The CDR3 DNA reads as TGCAGTGCGAGACAGGGGAAGGGCACCGGGGAGCTGTTTTTT.